These T cell receptor beta chains were read from a single sample in a study of T cell responses to AZD1222 COVID-19 vaccine. Sequenced by immunoSEQ multiplex PCR; TCRdb stores in-frame clones only, minus some. The sample consists of some 110,000 clones, 90% of them appearing once. The material was peripheral blood, obtained 28 days after the second AZD1222 dose. Receptors were obtained from an adult who received the AZD1222 COVID-19 vaccine. The CDR3 runs from the conserved cysteine through the conserved F or W. D genes are given only for firm matches. Clone sizes are given selectively: once, few, many, or a class where the clone is expanded.

d_call,j_call,clone_size,v_call,cdr3_nt,cdr3_aa
-,TRBJ1-4,-,TRBV5-1,TGCGCCAGCGGTCAGACAGGCGATAATGAAAAACTGTTTTTT,CASGQTGDNEKLFF
-,TRBJ2-1,-,TRBV6-5,TGTGCCAGCAGACGGAATGAGGAATACAATGAGCAGTTCTTC,CASRRNEEYNEQFF
-,TRBJ1-1,-,TRBV4-3,TGCGCCAGCAGCCCTCGACAGGTGGGGGGCATGAACACTGAAGCTTTCTTT,CASSPRQVGGMNTEAFF
-,TRBJ1-1,-,TRBV7-9,TGTGCCAGCAGCCCACGGGATGTGGGTGAAGCTTTCTTT,CASSPRDVGEAFF
TRBD1,TRBJ2-7,-,TRBV6-5,TGTGCCAGTGGGACAGGGGGCGCAGGGGGAGACGAGCAGTACTTC,CASGTGGAGGDEQYF
-,TRBJ2-7,-,TRBV19,TGTCCACAGTACGGCAGTCCCTACTCCTACGAGCAGTACTTC,CPQYGSPYSYEQYF
-,TRBJ2-5,-,TRBV4-1,TGCGCCAGCAGCCAAGGTACGGGGGGCCTCAAGCAAGAGACCCAGTACTTC,CASSQGTGGLKQETQYF
TRBD1,TRBJ2-5,-,TRBV7-7,TGTGCTAGCAGCTCGACAGGGTCCAGGGAGACCCAGTACTTC,CASSSTGSRETQYF
-,TRBJ2-7,few,TRBV18,TGTGCCAGCTCACCGATAGAGGGGGGAGGGCTTATCGAGCAGTACTTC,CASSPIEGGGLIEQYF
-,TRBJ1-1,-,TRBV5-1,TGCGCCAGCAGCCCCACCGGTAACAGGGTGATTGAAGCTTTCTTT,CASSPTGNRVIEAFF
-,TRBJ1-1,-,TRBV9,TGTGCCAGCAGCGTAGAGGCGGTTCTTGGCCCTGGTGAAGCTTTCTTT,CASSVEAVLGPGEAFF
-,TRBJ2-5,-,TRBV25-1,TGTGCCAGCAGTGAATCCAGCCAAAAAGAGACCCAGTACTTC,CASSESSQKETQYF
-,TRBJ1-2,-,TRBV4-3,TGCGCCAGCAGCCAAGAAACAGGGAACGGCTACACCTTC,CASSQETGNGYTF
-,TRBJ1-2,-,TRBV6-6,TGTGCCAGCAGACGGAGGACAGAAGATATTGGCTACACCTTC,CASRRRTEDIGYTF
-,TRBJ1-2,once,TRBV30,TGTGCCCACCCGGGCCCCTATGGCTACACCTTC,CAHPGPYGYTF
TRBD1,TRBJ1-3,once,TRBV6-2/TRBV6-3,TGTGCCAGCAGTTATGACAGGGAGCATTTT,CASSYDREHF
TRBD1,TRBJ1-3,-,TRBV19,TGTGCCAGTTCAATAAGGAGGGGGCGCTCTGGAAACACCATATATTTT,CASSIRRGRSGNTIYF
TRBD2,TRBJ2-3,-,TRBV7-9,TGTGCCAGCAGCCCCCAGCTAGCGGGGGGGGCTTATTTT,CASSPQLAGGAYF
-,TRBJ2-2,once,TRBV19,TGTGCCAGTAGTATAGGGGATCCGGCCGGGGAGCTGTTTTTT,CASSIGDPAGELFF
-,TRBJ1-5,-,TRBV29-1,TGCAGCGCCACTAAAAGACAGTCTTATAGCAATCAGCCCCAGCATTTT,CSATKRQSYSNQPQHF
-,TRBJ1-2,once,TRBV7-2,TGTGCCAGCAGCCCCAGTCCCCAGGGGCGTGACACCTTC,CASSPSPQGRDTF
-,TRBJ2-2,-,TRBV5-5,TGTGCCAGCAGCTCCTACCTGGGAACCGGGGAGCTGTTTTTT,CASSSYLGTGELFF
-,TRBJ1-1,-,TRBV19,TGTGCCAGTAGTGCAGCCGGGACAACCGATTCGAGGACTGAAGCTTTCTTT,CASSAAGTTDSRTEAFF
-,TRBJ2-7,-,TRBV7-3,TGTGCCAGCAGCTTAGCCGGGGGCCTCTACGAGCAGTACTTC,CASSLAGGLYEQYF
-,TRBJ2-1,once,TRBV27,TGTGCCAGCAACCGACCAGATGAGCAGTTCTTC,CASNRPDEQFF
TRBD1,TRBJ2-1,-,TRBV14,TGTGCCAGCAGCCTCGGGACAGGGGCCTACAATGAGCAGTTCTTC,CASSLGTGAYNEQFF
TRBD2,TRBJ2-1,-,TRBV7-3,TGTGCCAGCAGCCAACTAGCCACTAGCGGGGGGGCCAATGAGCAGTTCTTC,CASSQLATSGGANEQFF
TRBD1,TRBJ2-1,-,TRBV9,TGTGCCAGCAGCCCGGGACAGGGGTACAATGAGCAGTTCTTC,CASSPGQGYNEQFF
-,TRBJ1-3,-,TRBV3-1/TRBV3-2,TGTGCCAGCAGCCAAGACATAGTCTCTGGAAACACCATATATTTT,CASSQDIVSGNTIYF
-,TRBJ2-7,-,TRBV18,TGTGCCAGCTCACCAGTTCACCAACGGGAGGAGCAGTACTTC,CASSPVHQREEQYF
-,TRBJ1-4,-,TRBV9,TGTGCCAGCAGCCTCGAAACCGGGACAATAGGCTTAAATGAAAAACTGTTTTTT,CASSLETGTIGLNEKLFF
-,TRBJ1-5,-,TRBV21-1,TGTGCCAGCAGCAAAGATCGGGACAGTGGGGCTCATTGGCCCCAGCATTTT,CASSKDRDSGAHWPQHF